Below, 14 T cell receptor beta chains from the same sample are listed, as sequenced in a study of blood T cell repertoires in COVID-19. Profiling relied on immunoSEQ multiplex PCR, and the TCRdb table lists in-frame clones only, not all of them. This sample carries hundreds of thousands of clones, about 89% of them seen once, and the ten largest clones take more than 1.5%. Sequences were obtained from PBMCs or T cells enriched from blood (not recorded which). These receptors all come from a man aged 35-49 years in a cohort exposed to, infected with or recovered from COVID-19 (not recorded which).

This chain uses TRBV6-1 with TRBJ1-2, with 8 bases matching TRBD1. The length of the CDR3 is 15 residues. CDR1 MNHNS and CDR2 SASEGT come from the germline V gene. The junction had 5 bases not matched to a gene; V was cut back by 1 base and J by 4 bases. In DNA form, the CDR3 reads TGTGCCAGCAGTGAAGGTGGGACAGGAAGCTATGGCTACACCTTC. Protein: CASSEGGTGSYGYTF.

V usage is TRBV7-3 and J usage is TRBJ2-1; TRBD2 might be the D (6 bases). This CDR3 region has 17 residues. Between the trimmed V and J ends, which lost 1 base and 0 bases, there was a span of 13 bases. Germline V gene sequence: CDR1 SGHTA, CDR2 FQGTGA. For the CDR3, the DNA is TGTGCCAGCAGCTTAATATCCGGGAGAAGCTCCTACAATGAGCAGTTCTTC. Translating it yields CASSLISGRSSYNEQFF.

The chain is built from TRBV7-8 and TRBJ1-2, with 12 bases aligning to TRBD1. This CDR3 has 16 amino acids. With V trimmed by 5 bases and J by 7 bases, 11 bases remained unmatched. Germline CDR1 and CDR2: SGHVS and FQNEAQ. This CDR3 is CASSPPQGQGASGYTF. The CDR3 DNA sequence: TGTGCCAGCAGCCCCCCTCAGGGACAGGGGGCCAGTGGCTACACCTTC.

The CDR3 loop reads CASSVGGNTGFNEQFF. The CDR3, as DNA: TGTGCCAGCAGCGTAGGTGGCAATACAGGGTTCAATGAGCAGTTCTTC. J is TRBJ2-1 and V is TRBV9; D possibly corresponds to TRBD1 (6 bases). The CDR3 consists of 16 residues. With 0 bases removed from V and 6 bases from J, the gap between germline ends came to 16 bases. CDR1 is SGDLS and CDR2 is YYNGEE in the germline V gene.

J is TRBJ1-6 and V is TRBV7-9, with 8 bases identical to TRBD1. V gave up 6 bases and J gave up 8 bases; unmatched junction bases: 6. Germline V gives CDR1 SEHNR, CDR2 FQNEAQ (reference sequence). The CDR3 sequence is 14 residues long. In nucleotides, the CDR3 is TGTGCCAGCAGGCGACAGGGGTCCGATTCACCCCTCCACTTT. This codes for CASRRQGSDSPLHF.

The DNA for the CDR3 is TGTGCCACCCCAGGAGGGATGAACACTGAAGCTTTCTTT. Translation gives CATPGGMNTEAFF. The chain recombines TRBV24-1 with TRBJ1-1; D is ambiguous. CDR1 is KGHDR and CDR2 is SFDVKD in the germline V gene. The V end lost 9 bases, the J end lost 0 bases, and 10 bases lay between the germline ends. The CDR3 spans 13 residues.

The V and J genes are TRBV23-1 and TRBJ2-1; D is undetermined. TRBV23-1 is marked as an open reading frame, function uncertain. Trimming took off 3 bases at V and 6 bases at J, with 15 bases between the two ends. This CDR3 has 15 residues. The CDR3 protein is CASSHSRGRFNEQFF. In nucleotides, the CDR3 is TGCGCCAGCAGTCATTCCCGCGGTAGGTTCAATGAGCAGTTCTTC.

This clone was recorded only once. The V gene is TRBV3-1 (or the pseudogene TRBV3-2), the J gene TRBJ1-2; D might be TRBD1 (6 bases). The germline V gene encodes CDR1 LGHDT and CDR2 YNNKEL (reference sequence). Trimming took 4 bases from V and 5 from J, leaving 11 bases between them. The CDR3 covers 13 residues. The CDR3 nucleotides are TGTGCCAGCAGCCTCGGACAGACTTATGGCTACACCTTC. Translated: CASSLGQTYGYTF.

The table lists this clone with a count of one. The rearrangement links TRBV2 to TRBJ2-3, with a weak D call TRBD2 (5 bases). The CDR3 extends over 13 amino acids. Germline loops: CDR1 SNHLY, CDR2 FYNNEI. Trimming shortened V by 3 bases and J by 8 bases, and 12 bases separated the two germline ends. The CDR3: CASSEEGSGTQYF. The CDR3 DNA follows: TGTGCCAGCAGTGAGGAAGGGAGTGGTACGCAGTATTTT.

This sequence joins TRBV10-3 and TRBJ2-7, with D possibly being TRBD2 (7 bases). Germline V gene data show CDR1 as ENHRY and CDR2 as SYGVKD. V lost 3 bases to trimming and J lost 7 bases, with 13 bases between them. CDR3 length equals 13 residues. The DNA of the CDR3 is TGTGCCATCAGTGAACCCGGGGGGCGAGAGCAGTACTTC. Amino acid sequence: CAISEPGGREQYF.

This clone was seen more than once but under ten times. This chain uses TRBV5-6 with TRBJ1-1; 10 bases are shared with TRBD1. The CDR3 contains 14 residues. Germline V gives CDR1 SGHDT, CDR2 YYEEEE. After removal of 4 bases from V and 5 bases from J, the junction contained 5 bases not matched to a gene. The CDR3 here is CASSDRGRRTEAFF. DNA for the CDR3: TGTGCCAGCAGCGACAGGGGGCGAAGGACTGAAGCTTTCTTT.

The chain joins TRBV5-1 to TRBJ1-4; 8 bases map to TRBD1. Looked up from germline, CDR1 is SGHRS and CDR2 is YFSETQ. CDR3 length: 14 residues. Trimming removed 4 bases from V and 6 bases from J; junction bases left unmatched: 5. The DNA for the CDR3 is TGCGCCAGCAGCACAGGACAGGGCTATGAAAAACTGTTTTTT. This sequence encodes CASSTGQGYEKLFF.

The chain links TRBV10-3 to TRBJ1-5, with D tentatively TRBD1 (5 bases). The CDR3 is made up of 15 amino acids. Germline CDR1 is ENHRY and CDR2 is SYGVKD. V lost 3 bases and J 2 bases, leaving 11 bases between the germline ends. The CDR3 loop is CAISDSGNGNQPQHF. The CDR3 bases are TGTGCCATCAGTGATTCAGGGAACGGCAATCAGCCCCAGCATTTT.

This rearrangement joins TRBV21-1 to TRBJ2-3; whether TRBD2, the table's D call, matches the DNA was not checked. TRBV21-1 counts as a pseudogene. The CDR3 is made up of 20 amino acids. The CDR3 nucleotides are TGTGCCAGCAGCAAAGGGGCTAGCGGGAGGGCACTTTACGGGGGAGATACGCAGTATTTT. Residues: CASSKGASGRALYGGDTQYF.